Shown below are 22 T cell receptor beta chains from a single sample sequenced in a study of blood T cell repertoires in COVID-19. Clones were read by immunoSEQ multiplex PCR, and TCRdb kept only the in-frame ones, dropping some. The data contain hundreds of thousands of clones, approximately 78% of them seen just once; the ten biggest clones take up around 12%. The sequencing input was peripheral blood. These receptors all come from a woman aged 55-70 years with active or convalescent COVID-19.

This rearrangement joins TRBV5-8 to TRBJ1-6; no clear D gene. This CDR3 has 18 amino acids. Germline CDR1 is SGHTS and CDR2 is YDEGEE. Trimming removed 0 bases at V and 0 bases at J, with 13 bases between. The CDR3, as DNA: TGTGCCAGCAGCTTGGCCGATATCCCGGGCTCCTATAATTCACCCCTCCACTTT. Translated: CASSLADIPGSYNSPLHF.

The chain carries TRBV27 and TRBJ1-1; no definite D call. Trimming shortened V by 2 bases and J by 0 bases, and 4 bases separated the two germline ends. There are 13 residues in the CDR3. The germline CDR1 and CDR2 sequences are MNHEY and SMNVEV (reference sequence). CDR3 amino acids: CASSLQVNTEAFF. In DNA, the CDR3 is TGTGCCAGCAGTTTACAGGTGAACACTGAAGCTTTCTTT.

The V and J genes are TRBV5-5 and TRBJ1-2; 9 bases line up with TRBD1. Germline CDR1 and CDR2: SGHKS and YYEKEE (reference sequence). The V gene end was trimmed by 4 bases and the J gene end by 3 bases; junction bases not matched to a gene: 7. CDR3 length: 15 amino acids. The CDR3 here is CASSETGGSYYGYTF. CDR3 coding DNA: TGTGCCAGCAGCGAGACAGGGGGGTCGTACTATGGCTACACCTTC.

The DNA for the CDR3 is TGTGCCAGCGGGTTGGGGGTGGAGGGCGATACGCAGTATTTT. Its protein product is CASGLGVEGDTQYF. The rearrangement links TRBV9 to TRBJ2-3; D might be TRBD2 (6 bases). Germline-derived CDR1 and CDR2 are SGDLS and YYNGEE. This CDR3 has 14 amino acids. The V end was cut by 7 bases, the J end by 6 bases, with 18 bases between.

The gene calls are TRBV6-2 or TRBV6-3 and TRBJ2-7, with 9 bases identical to TRBD2. The CDR3 runs to 15 residues. CDR1 is MNHEY and CDR2 is SVGEGT in the germline V gene. J lost 0 bases, V lost 4 bases, and 4 bases had no gene match. CDR3 in amino acids: CASSSPSGDSYEQYF. CDR3 nucleotides: TGTGCCAGCAGTTCTCCTAGCGGGGACTCCTACGAGCAGTACTTC.

The V and J genes are TRBV4-3 and TRBJ2-3, with TRBD1 matching 8 bases. Germline V gene sequence: CDR1 LGHNA, CDR2 YSLEER. V dropped 0 bases and J dropped 4; count of bases not matched to a gene: 6. The CDR3 runs 16 residues. CDR3 nucleotides: TGCGCCAGCAGCCAAGATTGGACAGGGAATGCAGATACGCAGTATTTT. Its translation: CASSQDWTGNADTQYF.

This sequence joins TRBV11-1 and TRBJ1-1; a possible D gene is TRBD1 (5 bases). The CDR3 contains 15 residues. The V gene lost 4 bases and the J gene lost 0 bases, with 12 bases spanning the gap. Per the germline V gene, CDR1 is SGHAT and CDR2 is FQDESV (reference sequence). The CDR3 spells CASSSTGTLNTEAFF. The CDR3 nucleotides read TGTGCCAGCAGCTCTACCGGGACTCTGAACACTGAAGCTTTCTTT.

The chain recombines TRBV9 with TRBJ1-1; D possibly corresponds to TRBD1 (6 bases). Trimming took off 0 bases at V and 7 bases at J, with 19 bases between the two ends. The CDR3 is made up of 16 amino acids. Germline-derived CDR1 and CDR2 are SGDLS and YYNGEE. CDR3 residues: CASSVGNRVLPDEAFF. Here the CDR3 DNA reads TGTGCCAGCAGCGTAGGAAACAGGGTCCTTCCTGATGAAGCTTTCTTT.

This chain joins TRBV30 and TRBJ1-2, with D tentatively TRBD1 (5 bases). Trimming removed 2 bases from V and 8 bases from J, with 9 bases in between. The CDR3 runs to 11 residues. Germline CDR1 is GTSNPN and CDR2 is SVGIG (reference sequence). The CDR3 sequence is CAWSRGSGYTF. Written as DNA, the CDR3 is TGTGCCTGGAGTAGGGGTAGCGGCTACACCTTC.

The chain is built from TRBV6-1 and TRBJ2-3; tentative D call: TRBD2 (7 bases). Germline-derived CDR1 and CDR2 are MNHNS and SASEGT. Trimming pared 4 bases from V and 6 bases from J, leaving 20 bases between. The CDR3 covers 16 residues. CDR3 sequence: CASSVGAGARRDTQYF. The CDR3 DNA follows: TGTGCCAGCAGTGTCGGGGCGGGGGCCCGTCGGGATACGCAGTATTTT.

The chain has TRBV19 and TRBJ2-1; 8 nucleotides match TRBD1. Germline CDR1 LNHDA, CDR2 SQIVND (reference sequence). CDR3 length: 17 amino acids. Trimming removed 4 bases from V and 8 bases from J; junction bases left unmatched: 16. The CDR3 loop reads CASSSAIRTGPSDEQFF. The CDR3 bases are TGTGCCAGTAGTAGCGCCATCAGGACAGGGCCCAGTGATGAGCAGTTCTTC.

This clone was detected only a few times. The V gene is TRBV6-2 or TRBV6-3, the J gene TRBJ2-7; 7 bases are shared with TRBD2. The CDR3 is 15 amino acids. Germline V lookup: CDR1 MNHEY, CDR2 SVGEGT. J gave up 2 bases and V 6 bases, and 10 bases lay outside the gene matches. The CDR3 is CASSRGRVFTYEQYF. The CDR3 nucleotides read TGTGCCAGCAGCCGAGGGAGGGTTTTCACCTACGAGCAGTACTTC.

The CDR3 DNA follows: TGTGCCAGCAGCTTAGGGGCTAGCGGGGAGACCCAGTACTTC. Translation: CASSLGASGETQYF. The rearrangement joins TRBV7-9 to TRBJ2-5; TRBD2 matches 8 bases. The CDR3 contains 14 residues. Germline CDR1 and CDR2: SEHNR and FQNEAQ (reference sequence). Trimming removed 1 base from V and 5 bases from J; junction bases left unmatched: 3.

The chain employs TRBV5-5 and TRBJ2-1, with 7 bases matching TRBD2. CDR3 length: 14 amino acids. Germline V lookup: CDR1 SGHKS, CDR2 YYEKEE (reference sequence). V gave up 3 bases and J gave up 2 bases; unmatched junction bases: 2. The CDR3 sequence: CASSWSGTYNEQFF. CDR3 nucleotides: TGTGCCAGCAGCTGGAGCGGGACCTACAATGAGCAGTTCTTC.

This sequence joins TRBV5-4 and TRBJ1-1; the D gene is possibly TRBD1 (6 bases). This CDR3 has 15 amino acids. V was cut by 6 bases and J by 0 bases, with 15 bases left in between. Looked up from germline, CDR1 is SGHNT and CDR2 is YYREEE (reference sequence). CDR3 coding DNA: TGTGCCAGCACCGCTACGGGGACATTGAACACTGAAGCTTTCTTT. Translated: CASTATGTLNTEAFF. The full variable domain, rest sourced from reference TRBV5-4 and TRBJ1-1, is ETGVTQSPTHLIKTRGQQVTLRCSSQSGHNTVSWYQQALGQGPQFIFQYYREEENGRGNFPPRFSGLQFPNYSSELNVNALELDDSALYLCASTATGTLNTEAFFGQGTRLTVV.

J is TRBJ1-2 and V is TRBV7-2; D is unresolved. The CDR3 sequence is 11 residues long. The germline V gene encodes CDR1 SGHTA and CDR2 FQGNSA. Trimming cost V 3 bases and J 9 bases, with 8 bases left between them. CDR3 residues: CASSFGVSYTF. In nucleotides, the CDR3 is TGTGCCAGCAGCTTCGGGGTGAGCTACACCTTC.

The chain is built from TRBV7-6 and TRBJ2-1; TRBD2 matches at 14 bases. V was pared by 7 bases and J by 1 base, with 6 bases of the junction left unmatched. The CDR3 is 17 amino acids. Per germline, CDR1 SGHVS and CDR2 FNYEAQ. The CDR3 region is CASTRLAGGRSYNEQFF. CDR3 nucleotide sequence: TGTGCCAGCACCCGACTAGCGGGGGGGAGATCCTACAATGAGCAGTTCTTC.

The chain has TRBV29-1 and TRBJ2-7; 7 bases match TRBD2. The J segment lost 0 bases and the V segment lost 7 bases, leaving 9 bases of the junction unmatched. This CDR3 has 14 amino acids. Germline loops: CDR1 SQVTM, CDR2 ANQGSEA. The CDR3 loop reads CSATSAGSSYEQYF. The CDR3, as DNA: TGCAGCGCCACTAGCGCGGGGAGCTCCTACGAGCAGTACTTC.

The rearrangement uses TRBV10-2 and TRBJ2-7; D is possibly TRBD1 (8 bases). This CDR3 is 14 amino acids long. Trimming stripped 7 bases from V and 2 bases from J, with 15 bases between. Germline-derived CDR1 and CDR2 are WSHSY and SAAADI. CDR3 sequence reads: CASIPQGGPYEQYF. The DNA for the CDR3 is TGCGCCAGCATCCCACAGGGGGGGCCCTACGAGCAGTACTTC.

V is TRBV18 and J is TRBJ1-5; no firm D call. The CDR3 totals 16 residues. The V and J ends lost 3 bases and 3 bases respectively, with 15 bases between them. Germline loops: CDR1 KGHSH, CDR2 LQKENI. CDR3 coding DNA: TGTGCCAGCTCACCGATCGGGTCCCTCACCAATCAGCCCCAGCATTTT. Encoded protein: CASSPIGSLTNQPQHF.

Concerning this clone: The DNA is left out, because the CDR3 cannot be placed on it with certainty; the CDR3 is given as TCRdb lists it. The chain recombines TRBV27 with TRBJ1-1; TRBD1 is the table's D call and was not checked against the DNA. CDR1 is MNHEY, CDR2 SMNVEV, per germline (reference sequence). Termini included, the CDR3 measures 14 amino acids. CDR3 residues: CASSFGPGVGEAFF.

The genes are TRBV6-5 and TRBJ1-2; a possible D gene is TRBD1 (6 bases). The germline V and J ends were trimmed by 5 bases and 7 bases, with 17 bases remaining between them. The CDR3 covers 14 residues. Germline CDR1 reads MNHEY; CDR2 reads SVGAGI. CDR3 residues: CASSLPTGRGGYTF. The CDR3 DNA is TGTGCCAGCAGTCTCCCCACAGGGAGAGGTGGCTACACCTTC.